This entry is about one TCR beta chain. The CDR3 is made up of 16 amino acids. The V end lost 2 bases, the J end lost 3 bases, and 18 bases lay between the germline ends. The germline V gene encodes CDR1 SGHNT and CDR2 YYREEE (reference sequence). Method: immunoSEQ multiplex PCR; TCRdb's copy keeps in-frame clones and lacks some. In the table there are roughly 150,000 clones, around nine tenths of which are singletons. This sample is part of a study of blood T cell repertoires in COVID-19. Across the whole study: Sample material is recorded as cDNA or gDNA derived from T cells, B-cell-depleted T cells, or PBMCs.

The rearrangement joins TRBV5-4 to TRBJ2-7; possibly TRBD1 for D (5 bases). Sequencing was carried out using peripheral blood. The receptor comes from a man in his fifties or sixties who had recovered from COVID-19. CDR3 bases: TGTGCCAGCAGCTTACAGGACGATCCCCCCCTCTACGAGCAGTACTTC. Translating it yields CASSLQDDPPLYEQYF.